This TCR beta chain derives from a study of T cell repertoires in cytomegalovirus infection. TCRdb called the reads again in MiXCR, with one record for every CDR3 protein. The sample holds a few hundred thousand distinct CDR3 sequences, 15% to 20% seen once. The V end lost 3 bases, the J end lost 7 bases, and 16 bases lay between the germline ends. Germline V CDR1 and CDR2: MGHRA, YSYEKL. The CDR3 consists of 14 residues. The genes are TRBV4-1 and TRBJ2-7; D assignment may be TRBD1 or TRBD2 (5 bases each). The sample comprised PBMCs. The sequence was collected from a human donor in good health (CMV status not recorded). Some clones in this sample may be carry-over from other donors' samples. This CDR3 reads CASSHPGPREEQYF. CDR3 in DNA: TGCGCCAGCAGCCACCCGGGACCCAGGGAGGAGCAGTACTTC.